This T cell receptor beta chain was identified in a study of CD8+ T cells in alopecia areata. This clone has a handful of counts. Extraction and reverse transcription of RNA yielded cDNA as the sequencing template. Sequencing was performed with immunoSEQ multiplex PCR; in TCRdb, only in-frame clones are kept and a portion is missing. The top ten clones hold 35% to 45% of a sample with 130,000 to 150,000 clones, around 62% of them seen once. The CDR3 is made up of 15 amino acids. Losses at the gene ends were 4 bases for V and 2 bases for J; bases not matched to a gene: 2. Germline V gene sequence: CDR1 SGHVS, CDR2 FQNEAQ.

The material sequenced was CD8+ T cells sorted from blood. The clonotype was recovered from a human donor in good health. The rearrangement joins TRBV7-8 to TRBJ2-1; TRBD2 agrees at 10 bases. CDR3: CASSSSGSPYNEQFF. The CDR3 nucleotides are TGTGCCAGCAGCTCTAGCGGGAGTCCCTACAATGAGCAGTTCTTC.